Below, one T cell receptor (beta chain) is given with its context. Its antigen remains unidentified. The data are from a study of shared clonotypes between healthy human individuals. TCRdb keeps only in-frame clones here, not all; method: immunoSEQ multiplex PCR. Of roughly 660,000 clones listed, about 90% are singletons. Study-level points and caveats: Across several donors, naive CD4 shared around 5.1%, naive CD8 over 3%, memory CD4 2.3%, memory CD8 0.4% to 0.5%.

All donors were healthy HIV-negative adults lacking recent acute infections or vaccinations. The germline V gene encodes CDR1 LGHNA and CDR2 YSLEER. V dropped 0 bases and J dropped 3 bases, with 12 bases sitting between them. The CDR3 is 16 residues long. This receptor was identified in a man between 18 and 29 years old in good health. Some clones in this sample may be carry-over from other donors' samples. J is TRBJ2-1 and V is TRBV4-3; tentative D call: TRBD2 (6 bases). Material: memory CD8+ T cells from PBMCs. The subset was: CD45RO+ cells pooled with CCR7-negative TemRA cells. The CDR3 coding sequence is TGCGCCAGCAGCCAAGAGTGGGGGGAGAACTACAATGAGCAGTTCTTC. It codes for CASSQEWGENYNEQFF.